The clone carrying this T cell receptor beta chain has a handful of counts. At one boundary the junction diverges from the germline segment, which might be a read error. Other nucleotide sequences from this sample produce the same CDR3. Not a single patient had been given any form of treatment at any point before undergoing thyroid surgery. These data originate in a study of metastatic and nonmetastatic thyroid tumors. Whole-study context: Repertoire comparisons spanned blood and tumor or nodule tissue from malignant and benign thyroid patients.

TCRdb re-called the PCR reads through MiXCR. The sample has tens of thousands of clones; approximately 15% are singletons. Looked up from germline, CDR1 is MDHEN and CDR2 is SYDVKM. The CDR3 length is 16 residues. The receptor's source is a female donor with papillary thyroid cancer or a benign thyroid nodule (not recorded which). Some clones in this sample may be carry-over from other donors' samples. Source material: blood. The gene calls are TRBV28 and TRBJ2-2; D not resolved. The CDR3 region is CASSLPGLTNTGELFF. In nucleotides, the CDR3 is TGTGCCAGCAGTCTACCCGGGCTGACCAACACTGGGGAGCTGTTTTTT.